These 19 T cell receptor beta chains were all obtained from the same sample, sequenced in a study of T-cell reconstitution after alpha-beta-depleted transplantation in children. Preparation of the TCRbeta library involved a method that used unique molecular identifiers. TCRdb re-derived calls from the PCR reads in MiXCR, one entry per CDR3 protein. Of nearly 400,000 distinct CDR3 sequences in the sample, over 20% were seen once. Source: PBMCs from the stem cell graft donor, taken from the stem cell graft. All receptors derive from a human donor who donated a stem cell graft to a child with acute myeloid leukemia.

The V call is TRBV5-1, the J call TRBJ2-1; possibly TRBD1 or TRBD2 for D (5 bases each). V was cut by 4 bases and J by 7 bases, with 18 bases left in between. Looked up from germline, CDR1 is SGHRS and CDR2 is YFSETQ. The CDR3 loop spans 15 amino acids. The CDR3 DNA is TGCGCCAGCAGCGAATTGAGGGGCCATGATAATGAGCAGTTCTTC. Its protein is CASSELRGHDNEQFF. Using reference TRBV5-1 and TRBJ2-1 for the parts outside the CDR3, the full variable domain is KAGVTQTPRYLIKTRGQQVTLSCSPISGHRSVSWYQQTPGQGLQFLFEYFSETQRNKGNFPGRFSGRQFSNSRSEMNVSTLELGDSALYLCASSELRGHDNEQFFGPGTRLTVL.

The J gene is TRBJ2-7, the V gene TRBV4-1; D unclear. V was shortened by 11 bases and J by 5 bases, with 19 bases between the two germline ends. Germline loops: CDR1 MGHRA, CDR2 YSYEKL. The length of the CDR3 is 13 residues. CDR3 bases: TGCGCCTCCCGGAAGGTGGGCAGCCACGAGCAGTACTTC. Translating it yields CASRKVGSHEQYF.

This clonotype has more than one count but fewer than ten. The rearrangement links TRBV15 to TRBJ2-5; 7 positions match TRBD2. Germline V gene sequence: CDR1 LNHNV, CDR2 YYDKDF (reference sequence). The CDR3 contains 16 residues. J gave up 2 bases and V 1 base, and 7 bases lay outside the gene matches. Here the CDR3 DNA reads TGTGCCACCAGCAGAGCCCCCGGGACTACTCAAGAGACCCAGTACTTC. It translates to CATSRAPGTTQETQYF.

V gene TRBV29-1 combines with J gene TRBJ2-3; 8 bases agree with TRBD2. V shed 6 bases and J 3 bases; nucleotides not matched to a gene: 20. CDR1 and CDR2 from the germline V gene are SQVTM and ANQGSEA. The CDR3 runs 18 residues. CDR3: CSVDATGTRGVVTDTQYF. The CDR3 DNA reads as TGCAGCGTAGACGCCACCGGGACTAGGGGGGTTGTAACAGATACGCAGTATTTT.

This clonotype has only a few counts. The chain recombines TRBV6-2 or TRBV6-3 with TRBJ1-2; the D is unclear. The CDR3 has 15 residues. The V gene's germline CDR1 is MNHEY and CDR2 SVGEGT. V was trimmed by 2 bases and J by 5 bases, leaving 15 bases between them. As DNA, the CDR3 is TGTGCCAGCAGTTACAGTGCGGAGAATTCTTATGGCTACACCTTC. Translated: CASSYSAENSYGYTF.

This clonotype was detected only a few times. V and J are TRBV20-1 and TRBJ2-7; 9 nucleotides agree with TRBD2. This CDR3 is 14 amino acids long. V lost 6 bases, J lost 3 bases, and 9 bases stayed unmatched. Germline V lookup: CDR1 DFQATT, CDR2 SNEGSKA (reference sequence). CDR3 protein: CSAGEELAGYEQYF. CDR3 nucleotide sequence: TGCAGTGCCGGAGAGGAACTAGCGGGCTACGAGCAGTACTTC.

The V and J genes are TRBV9 and TRBJ2-5; a weak D match, TRBD2 (6 bases). CDR3 length equals 13 residues. CDR1 is SGDLS and CDR2 is YYNGEE in the germline V gene. V lost 3 bases to trimming and J lost 4 bases, with 10 bases between them. CDR3 sequence (DNA): TGTGCCAGCAGCGCGGGACTCCGAGAGACCCAGTACTTC. Its translation: CASSAGLRETQYF. Looking up the rest from reference TRBV9 and TRBJ2-5 gives the full variable domain: DSGVTQTPKHLITATGQRVTLRCSPRSGDLSVYWYQQSLDQGLQFLIQYYNGEERAKGNILERFSAQQFPDLHSELNLSSLELGDSALYFCASSAGLRETQYFGPGTRLLVL.

This clonotype came up a few times. CDR3 sequence reads: CASRSIAEYNEQFF. The CDR3 coding sequence is TGTGCCAGCAGGTCTATAGCGGAGTACAATGAGCAGTTCTTC. The chain uses TRBV6-2 or TRBV6-3 and TRBJ2-1; TRBD2 might be the D (6 bases). From germline, CDR1 is MNHEY and CDR2 SVGEGT. The V and J ends lost 6 bases and 4 bases respectively, with 13 bases between them. The CDR3 is 14 residues long.

This clonotype has a handful of counts. The J gene is TRBJ1-2, the V gene TRBV6-5; 7 bases map to TRBD1. This CDR3 has 12 residues. Per the germline V gene, CDR1 is MNHEY and CDR2 is SVGAGI. V gave up 6 bases and J gave up 8 bases; unmatched junction bases: 6. The CDR3 sequence is CASSTGALGYTF. Here the CDR3 DNA reads TGTGCCAGCAGCACAGGGGCTCTCGGCTACACCTTC.

The CDR3 protein is CASSSRTANTGELFF. Here the CDR3 DNA reads TGTGCCAGCAGTTCCAGGACAGCGAACACCGGGGAGCTGTTTTTT. The chain couples TRBV6-2 or TRBV6-3 to TRBJ2-2; weak D call: TRBD1 (6 bases). V was shortened by 4 bases and J by 0 bases, with 9 bases between the two germline ends. There are 15 residues in the CDR3. The germline gives CDR1 MNHEY, CDR2 SVGEGT.

This clonotype was observed at least ten times. This chain connects TRBV12-3 or TRBV12-4 to TRBJ2-4; D gene uncertain. V gave up 4 bases and J gave up 4 bases, with 11 bases separating them. The CDR3 is made up of 14 amino acids. CDR3 sequence: CASSSPEIKNIQYF. For the CDR3, the DNA is TGTGCCAGCAGTTCTCCAGAGATAAAAAACATTCAGTACTTC.

The chain links TRBV11-2 to TRBJ1-2, with D uncertain. Trimming stripped 5 bases from V and 3 bases from J, with 13 bases between. The CDR3 is made up of 14 amino acids. Germline values: CDR1 SGHAT, CDR2 FQNNGV. CDR3 in amino acids: CASSPQTDYYGYTF. DNA of the CDR3: TGTGCCAGCAGCCCCCAGACCGATTACTATGGCTACACCTTC.

This clonotype has more than one count but fewer than ten. The chain joins TRBV27 to TRBJ2-7; D might be TRBD1 (6 bases). The V gene's germline CDR1 is MNHEY and CDR2 SMNVEV (reference sequence). Trimming removed 7 bases from V and 0 bases from J, with 19 bases in between. The CDR3 has 16 amino acids. CDR3 sequence (DNA): TGTGCCAGCACCCCTCGGACAGATCAATACTCCTACGAGCAGTACTTC. Protein sequence: CASTPRTDQYSYEQYF.

This chain uses TRBV20-1 with TRBJ2-7; tentatively, D is TRBD1 or TRBD2 (5 bases each). The CDR3 runs to 13 residues. The ends were cut back, 0 bases at V and 7 bases at J, with 13 bases in the middle. Germline-derived CDR1 and CDR2 are DFQATT and SNEGSKA (reference sequence). The CDR3 region is CSARDLAGSEQYF. CDR3 nucleotides: TGCAGTGCTAGAGATCTCGCAGGGAGTGAGCAGTACTTC.

This chain joins TRBV20-1 and TRBJ2-3; a weak D match, TRBD2 (5 bases). The CDR3 loop spans 15 amino acids. V was cut by 1 base and J by 0 bases, with 11 bases left in between. Germline CDR1 and CDR2: DFQATT and SNEGSKA (reference sequence). The DNA of the CDR3 is TGCAGTGCTAGAGGAGGGAGCGCAAGCACAGATACGCAGTATTTT. Amino acid sequence: CSARGGSASTDTQYF.

This clonotype was picked up many times. The chain is built from TRBV29-1 and TRBJ1-1; a weak D match, TRBD1 (5 bases). Per germline, CDR1 SQVTM and CDR2 ANQGSEA. The CDR3 spans 12 residues. Trimming removed 5 bases at V and 3 bases at J, with 10 bases between. CDR3 in amino acids: CSVNDRYTEAFF. CDR3 in DNA: TGCAGCGTTAACGACAGATACACTGAAGCTTTCTTT.

The chain carries TRBV20-1 and TRBJ2-5; D possibly corresponds to TRBD2 (6 bases). Trimming took off 5 bases at V and 4 bases at J, with 20 bases between the two ends. CDR1 and CDR2 from the germline V gene are DFQATT and SNEGSKA (reference sequence). The CDR3 loop spans 15 amino acids. The CDR3 here is CSAPGTGGMGETQYF. CDR3 nucleotides: TGCAGTGCTCCGGGGACTGGCGGGATGGGAGAGACCCAGTACTTC.

This clonotype has ten or more counts. The genes are TRBV20-1 and TRBJ2-7; D is uncertain. The CDR3 is made up of 11 amino acids. Germline-derived CDR1 and CDR2 are DFQATT and SNEGSKA (reference sequence). The germline V and J ends were trimmed by 0 bases and 6 bases, with 6 bases remaining between them. CDR3 bases: TGCAGTGCTAGAGACGCCCCCGAGCAGTACTTC. This encodes CSARDAPEQYF.

This clonotype was detected only a few times. This rearrangement joins TRBV5-1 to TRBJ2-3; weak D call: TRBD1 (6 bases). The CDR3 consists of 15 residues. V was shortened by 0 bases and J by 3 bases, with 11 bases between the two germline ends. Germline V gene lookup returns CDR1 SGHRS and CDR2 YFSETQ. CDR3 amino acids: CASSLDRVRTDTQYF. The CDR3 bases are TGCGCCAGCAGCTTGGACAGGGTGCGGACAGATACGCAGTATTTT.